This passage covers 18 T cell receptor beta chains from one sample sequenced in a study of T-cell reconstitution after alpha-beta-depleted transplantation in children. As it was prepared, the TCRbeta library received unique molecular identifiers. TCRdb re-analysed the PCR reads in MiXCR, keeping a single row per CDR3 protein. The table lists fewer than 550,000 distinct CDR3 sequences, 11% of them singletons. The specimen was PBMCs from the stem cell graft donor, collected from the stem cell graft. These receptors all stem from a human donor who donated a stem cell graft to a child with acute myeloid leukemia.

CDR3 amino acids: CASDGGLSNQPQHF. The CDR3, as DNA: TGTGCCAGCGATGGGGGGCTCAGCAATCAGCCCCAGCATTTT. V usage is TRBV19 and J usage is TRBJ1-5, with D possibly matching TRBD1 (6 bases). V lost 9 bases and J lost 1, with 13 bases in between. This CDR3 is 14 amino acids long. Germline V gives CDR1 LNHDA, CDR2 SQIVND (reference sequence).

In this sample, this clonotype turned up a few times. The rearrangement joins TRBV5-6 to TRBJ2-7, with D tentatively TRBD1 or TRBD2 (5 bases each). CDR3 length: 16 amino acids. Trimming removed 0 bases from V and 4 bases from J, with 17 bases in between. Germline CDR1 and CDR2: SGHDT and YYEEEE. The CDR3 protein is CASSLVSGPQKYEQYF. CDR3 bases: TGTGCCAGCAGCTTGGTTTCGGGACCCCAGAAATACGAGCAGTACTTC. Filled out from reference TRBV5-6 and TRBJ2-7, the complete variable domain reads DAGVTQSPTHLIKTRGQQVTLRCSPKSGHDTVSWYQQALGQGPQFIFQYYEEEERQRGNFPDRFSGHQFPNYSSELNVNALLLGDSALYLCASSLVSGPQKYEQYFGPGTRLTVT.

The rearrangement links TRBV11-2 to TRBJ2-7, with 7 positions matching TRBD2. The CDR3 consists of 18 residues. J lost 3 bases, V lost 1 base, and 15 bases had no gene match. Germline CDR1 and CDR2: SGHAT and FQNNGV. This CDR3 reads CASSLGGGYLGACYEQYV. CDR3 DNA: TGTGCCAGCAGCTTAGGGGGGGGTTACCTAGGGGCCTGCTACGAGCAGTACGTC.

This clonotype was seen a few times. The chain couples TRBV5-6 to TRBJ2-1; D is possibly TRBD1 (5 bases). CDR3 size: 15 residues. Germline values: CDR1 SGHDT, CDR2 YYEEEE. Trimming shortened V by 3 bases and J by 2 bases, and 12 bases separated the two germline ends. CDR3 residues: CASSSTVSPYNEQFF. The DNA of the CDR3 is TGTGCCAGCAGCTCGACAGTCAGTCCCTACAATGAGCAGTTCTTC.

This clonotype was found many times. This chain links TRBV15 with TRBJ1-5; D not resolved. V was clipped by 8 bases and J by 6 bases, with 2 bases between them. In germline, CDR1 is LNHNV, CDR2 YYDKDF (reference sequence). This CDR3 is built from 9 residues. CDR3 protein: CATGQPQHF. As DNA, the CDR3 is TGTGCCACCGGTCAGCCCCAGCATTTT.

The chain couples TRBV5-1 to TRBJ1-2; D is unclear. The CDR3 runs 16 residues. V dropped 0 bases and J dropped 2 bases, with 14 bases sitting between them. CDR1 is SGHRS, CDR2 YFSETQ, per germline. The CDR3 bases are TGCGCCAGCAGCTTGGAGACGGTGACAAGGAACTATGGCTACACCTTC. This gives the protein CASSLETVTRNYGYTF.

This clonotype showed up many times. V gene TRBV11-2 combines with J gene TRBJ2-4; D call uncertain. There are 12 residues in the CDR3. The germline V gene has CDR1 SGHAT and CDR2 FQNNGV. Trimming took 5 bases from V and 4 from J, leaving 6 bases between them. CDR3: CASSLNKNIQYF. The CDR3 region has the DNA TGTGCCAGCAGCCTGAATAAAAACATTCAGTACTTC.

This clonotype came up a few times. V and J are TRBV20-1 and TRBJ1-2; a weak D match, TRBD1 (5 bases). Trimming pared 6 bases from V and 8 bases from J, leaving 16 bases between. The CDR3 runs to 12 residues. CDR1 and CDR2 from the germline V gene are DFQATT and SNEGSKA (reference sequence). Here the CDR3 reads CSAAGTEGGYTF. The CDR3 coding sequence is TGCAGTGCCGCGGGGACGGAAGGGGGCTACACCTTC.

V gene TRBV4-3 combines with J gene TRBJ2-2; TRBD2 agrees at 10 bases. Germline V gene data show CDR1 as LGHNA and CDR2 as YSLEER. CDR3 length equals 16 residues. After removal of 0 bases from V and 5 bases from J, the junction contained 3 bases not matched to a gene. The CDR3 region is CASSQEAGGRTGELFF. CDR3 nucleotide sequence: TGCGCCAGCAGCCAAGAAGCGGGAGGGCGAACCGGGGAGCTGTTTTTT.

This clonotype has a handful of counts. The gene calls are TRBV5-1 and TRBJ2-1; D may be TRBD1 or TRBD2 (5 bases each). This CDR3 has 13 residues. Germline lookup yields CDR1 SGHRS and CDR2 YFSETQ. Trimming removed 7 bases from V and 3 bases from J, with 11 bases in between. This CDR3 is CASCRDLYNEQFF. CDR3 DNA sequence: TGCGCCAGCTGCCGGGACCTCTACAATGAGCAGTTCTTC. The whole variable domain, filled in from reference TRBV5-1 and TRBJ2-1, reads KAGVTQTPRYLIKTRGQQVTLSCSPISGHRSVSWYQQTPGQGLQFLFEYFSETQRNKGNFPGRFSGRQFSNSRSEMNVSTLELGDSALYLCASCRDLYNEQFFGPGTRLTVL.

Only a few counts were recorded for this clonotype. The V gene is TRBV9, the J gene TRBJ2-7; D gene uncertain. V was cut by 0 bases and J by 5 bases, with 12 bases left in between. CDR1 SGDLS and CDR2 YYNGEE come from the germline V gene. The length of the CDR3 is 14 residues. CDR3 sequence: CASSVAGVSDEQYF. Written as DNA, the CDR3 is TGTGCCAGCAGCGTAGCTGGGGTCTCGGACGAGCAGTACTTC.

The rearrangement links TRBV6-2 or TRBV6-3 to TRBJ2-1, with TRBD2 identical over 16 bases. The CDR3 runs to 20 residues. The V segment lost 6 bases and the J segment 3 bases; nucleotides outside the gene matches: 14. Looked up from germline, CDR1 is MNHEY and CDR2 is SVGEGT. For the CDR3, the DNA is TGTGCCAGCAGCCACCAGACCGGGACTAGCGGGAGGGGGAACTACAATGAGCAGTTCTTC. Amino acid sequence: CASSHQTGTSGRGNYNEQFF.

In this sample, this clonotype turned up a few times. This chain connects TRBV25-1 to TRBJ1-1; TRBD1 matches at 7 bases. The CDR3 spans 15 residues. Germline lookup yields CDR1 MGHDK and CDR2 SYGVNS. V lost 2 bases, J lost 5 bases, and 8 bases stayed unmatched. The CDR3 DNA reads as TGTGCCAGCAGTGAAACAGGGGAGGGGGTGACTGAAGCTTTCTTT. Translation gives CASSETGEGVTEAFF.

The chain recombines TRBV23-1 with TRBJ2-7; D gene unclear. TRBV23-1 carries the ORF label, with uncertain function. The CDR3 runs 13 residues. The V end was cut by 3 bases, the J end by 4 bases, with 10 bases between. This chain's CDR3 is CASSHLAVYEQYF. The CDR3 DNA is TGCGCCAGCAGTCACCTTGCTGTATACGAGCAGTACTTC.

The V gene is TRBV20-1, the J gene TRBJ2-7; 8 positions agree with TRBD1. The ends lost 6 bases at V and 0 bases at J; junction bases unmatched: 7. This CDR3 has 14 residues. Germline-derived CDR1 and CDR2 are DFQATT and SNEGSKA (reference sequence). The CDR3 here is CSAEDRENSYEQYF. The CDR3 region has the DNA TGCAGTGCCGAGGACAGGGAGAACTCCTACGAGCAGTACTTC.

J is TRBJ1-2 and V is TRBV10-3, with D perhaps TRBD1 (5 bases). Per the germline V gene, CDR1 is ENHRY and CDR2 is SYGVKD. This CDR3 region has 13 residues. The V gene lost 9 bases and the J gene lost 8 bases, with 19 bases spanning the gap. CDR3 DNA: TGTGCCATACAGGACGGGGGTATGGGAGGCTACACCTTC. Its protein product is CAIQDGGMGGYTF.

This clonotype was counted ten times or more. V is TRBV7-9 and J is TRBJ2-5; TRBD1 matches 7 bases. V was pared by 5 bases and J by 1 base, with 7 bases of the junction left unmatched. The germline V gene encodes CDR1 SEHNR and CDR2 FQNEAQ (reference sequence). The CDR3 length is 15 residues. This CDR3 reads CASSLKWDSQETQYF. The CDR3 nucleotides read TGTGCCAGCAGCCTGAAATGGGACAGCCAAGAGACCCAGTACTTC.

The genes are TRBV3-1 and TRBJ2-3; D may be TRBD1 or TRBD2 (6 bases each). The germline V gene encodes CDR1 LGHDT and CDR2 YNNKEL (reference sequence). V lost 3 bases and J lost 2, with 9 bases in between. There are 14 residues in the CDR3. The CDR3 protein is CASSQGGLTDTQYF. CDR3 in DNA: TGTGCCAGCAGCCAGGGGGGCCTCACAGATACGCAGTATTTT.